The text below deals with one T cell receptor (beta chain). Its antigen remains unidentified. The input lacks base qualities; no much larger clone sits a single base away. This sample is drawn from a study of T cells in Graves' hyperthyroidism and ophthalmopathy (dated by TCRdb to between 2019 and 2020). At the level of the whole study: Peripheral blood was sampled at the time of initial diagnosis, prior to any treatment. TCR Vbeta CDR3 sequencing of approximately 140 peripheral blood samples (43 ophthalmopathy, 70 to 85 hyperthyroidism and about 17 progressor patients) is reported in the paper. A discovery cohort of roughly 96 patients, 43 with Graves' ophthalmopathy and 57 with stable Graves' hyperthyroidism, was used to find distinguishing TCR V-J signatures. The 75 to 100 discovery patients were randomly divided into training and test sets at a 7:3 ratio. Following sampling, methimazole starting at 30 mg daily was given to hyperthyroidism patients, and high-dose intravenous methylprednisolone was given to ophthalmopathy patients. Prospective prediction of ophthalmopathy was tested in an independent validation cohort of 18 to 20 hyperthyroidism patients and 17 patients who later progressed to ophthalmopathy. Thyroid tissue and blood T-cell repertoires from six or seven Graves' hyperthyroidism patients were also compared in the study. Broader findings and caveats from the paper: During validation, the model predicted progression to ophthalmopathy a median of about 5.9 months ahead of onset, with just under 71% sensitivity and roughly 72% specificity. Sample size was not statistically predetermined, and investigators were not blinded to group allocation. Blood samples also contained most of the expanded thyroid clonotypes (frequency above 0.001), which suggests that blood repertoires may reflect thyroid immune responses. In cross-validation, a model built on a 13 V-J signature told ophthalmopathy apart from stable hyperthyroidism with approximately 90% sensitivity and approximately 84% specificity, and in testing the same model reached 80%/75%.

Amplification of TCR beta CDR3 regions was carried out from RNA transcripts. The TCR CDR3 was subjected to a first round of RT-PCR using the HTBI primer set and the Qiagen OneStep RT-PCR kit. Libraries were constructed in a second round of multiplex PCR, after which size selection and purification were performed. Paired-end sequencing of the libraries was performed with 100 bp reads on an Illumina HiSeq2000. As for how the authors treated the data: SOAPnuke was used to process the raw data, with reads discarded if the reads contained adapters or uncalled bases, had a mean Phred below 15, or lacked an exact constant-primer or identifier match. High-quality paired reads were merged using COPE v1.2.5, and each unique nucleotide sequence was defined as a clonotype. MiTCR v1.1 was used to align clonotypes to the IMGT TRBV, TRBD and TRBJ reference segments. Analysis was restricted to V-J combinations with a frequency above 0.0001, which covered about 99% of repertoires. A TCS score was defined as the ratio between F50 (clonal expansion) and ExV (chaos), using BLOSUM62-based TCRdist between CDR3 peptides within each V-J. Welch's t-statistics and random forest reduced around 520 V-J features to about 12, which were used in a naive Bayes classifier (R e1071). The public sequencing data were trimmed at Q25 with fastp and processed into clonotypes with MiXCR by TCRdb, which kept only in-frame beta chains. Each record represents a unique CDR3 protein, reported with the most common genes and DNA among its rows. The V and J calls, along with clone size, are taken from TCRdb and not from the paper's own processing. The sample table holds about 500,000 distinct CDR3 sequences, of which around 16% were seen once. In total, the top ten clones hold approximately 32% of the sample.

Ophthalmopathy patients had moderately to severely active disease, with a Clinical Activity Score of 3 or more, a NOSPECS grade of 4 or more, and a disease duration of less than 3 months. The study excluded patients with uncontrolled infections, other autoimmune diseases, pregnancy or lactation. Diagnoses were based on clinical symptoms, serum thyroxine and TRAb, thyroid ultrasound and orbital computed tomography. Ficoll-Paque density gradient centrifugation was used to isolate PBMCs from around 10 ml of fresh peripheral blood. Total RNA was extracted using Trizol reagent, and RNA quality was assessed on an Agilent 2100 Bioanalyzer. Sequencing was done on a sample of blood. The TCR comes from a woman in her twenties or thirties with Graves' ophthalmopathy.

For the CDR3, the sequence is CSVTSGPYNEQFF. In nucleotides, the sequence is TGCAGCGTTACTAGCGGGCCCTACAATGAGCAGTTCTTC. Recombination linked TRBV29-1 to TRBJ2-1, with 9 bases aligning to TRBD2. The germline V end is reduced by 5 bases and the J end by 2 bases; junction bases left unmatched: 1. CDR1 and CDR2 (SQVTM, ANQGSEA) derive from the germline V gene. The CDR3, cysteine through phenylalanine, is 13 amino acids long. CDR3 DNA is the only sequence kept; it has 39 bases, read in frame from the first base.